Below, one TCR beta chain is given with its context. It lacks a known antigen. This may arise from a read error, as a much more abundant clone is one base away. Likely a read error: the CDR3 ends without its conserved phenylalanine or tryptophan. Ophthalmopathy patients had moderately to severely active disease, Clinical Activity Score of at least 3, NOSPECS grade of at least 4, and disease duration under 3 months. Patients with other autoimmune diseases, uncontrolled infections, pregnancy or lactation were excluded from the study. Diagnosis was based on clinical symptoms, serum thyroxine, TRAb, thyroid ultrasound and orbital computed tomography. Ficoll-Paque density gradient centrifugation was used to isolate PBMCs from approximately 10 ml of fresh peripheral blood. Trizol reagent was used to extract the total RNA, and its quality was then checked on an Agilent 2100 Bioanalyzer. The data belong to a study of Graves' ophthalmopathy and Graves' hyperthyroidism (dated by TCRdb to the late 2010s). The study in broad terms: Peripheral blood was collected at initial diagnosis, before any treatment. To tell Graves' ophthalmopathy apart from Graves' hyperthyroidism, and to predict which patients would progress to ophthalmopathy, the study relied on TCR beta repertoire signatures. In total, approximately 140 blood samples were TCR-sequenced: 40 to 45 ophthalmopathy, 75 hyperthyroidism and approximately 17 hyperthyroidism-to-ophthalmopathy patients. To explore V-J signatures distinguishing ophthalmopathy from hyperthyroidism, a discovery set of roughly 98 patients (fewer than 45 ophthalmopathy, roughly 60 stable hyperthyroidism) was enrolled. An independent validation cohort was composed of around 19 hyperthyroidism patients and some 16 patients who later progressed from hyperthyroidism to ophthalmopathy. In five or six hyperthyroidism patients, T-cell repertoires of thyroid tissue and blood were compared. Following sampling, methimazole starting at 30 mg daily was administered to hyperthyroidism patients, and high-dose intravenous methylprednisolone was administered to ophthalmopathy patients. What the research found in general, with its limitations: In cross-validation, the 13-signature model distinguished ophthalmopathy from stable hyperthyroidism with just over 85% sensitivity and around 83% specificity, while in the test set the corresponding values were roughly 80% and 75%. In validation, the model predicted ophthalmopathy progression with 70.59% sensitivity and approximately 75% specificity; roughly 12 predicted patients were CT-confirmed with GO in a median of around 6.5 months. Sample size was not statistically predetermined, and group allocation was not concealed from the investigators. Most expanded thyroid clonotypes with a frequency above 0.001 also appeared in blood, which suggests that blood repertoires may reflect the immune response in the thyroid.

For repertoire sequencing, the TCR beta CDR3 regions were amplified from RNA transcripts. HTBI primers and the Qiagen OneStep RT-PCR kit were used in a first-round RT-PCR, which was followed by a second-round multiplex PCR, size selection and purification. The libraries underwent paired-end sequencing with 100 bp reads on an Illumina HiSeq2000. In the paper's pipeline: SOAPnuke was used for read processing, and reads with adapters, uncalled bases, a mean Phred below 15, or no exact constant-primer or identifier match were discarded. High-quality paired reads were merged with COPE v1.2.5. Unique nucleotide sequences were defined as clonotypes and aligned to IMGT TRB V, D and J references using MiTCR v1.1. The analysis was limited to V-J combinations with a frequency above 0.0001, which together covered 99.2% of repertoires. For each V-J combination, a TCR clonal expansion and chaos score was defined as F50 clonal expansion divided by the chaos observed in the TCRdist matrix. Welch's t-statistics and random forest were used to reduce the features to 10 to 15 V-J combinations, which were then used as input to a naive Bayes classifier. The similarity between thyroid and blood repertoires was quantified using the Morisita-Horn index. TCRdb trimmed the raw reads at Q25, called clones with MiXCR and kept productive beta chains. When rows share a CDR3 protein, they turn into one entry using the most common DNA and genes. TCRdb's processing, not the authors', yielded these V and J calls. Across this sample there are about 700,000 distinct CDR3 sequences, with about 38% seen only once. 3.3% of the sample is in the top ten clones.

The CDR3 region is 13 residues in length, termini included. The entry retains the CDR3 DNA only, 39 bases that are in frame from base 1. The V and J ends are trimmed by 8 bases and 2 bases, leaving 10 bases between them. Per the germline V gene, SGHDN is the CDR1 and FVKESK is the CDR2. Recombination linked TRBV14 to TRBJ1-5, with the D gene not confidently named. What was sequenced was peripheral blood. This receptor was identified in an adult man with Graves' ophthalmopathy. The nucleotides read TGTGCCAGCGCGCGCTCGGGCAATCAGCCCCAGCATCTT. Translation gives CASARSGNQPQHL.